This is a list of T cell receptor beta chains from one sample in a study of cytomegalovirus exposure and HLA in healthy donors. Assay used: immunoSEQ multiplex PCR; TCRdb lists only in-frame clones, some missing. The sample's table shows 100,000 to 150,000 clones. Sample: PBMCs. These receptors were taken from a middle-aged man in good health and CMV-seronegative. Both conserved end residues are trimmed from each CDR3.

TRBV5-4	ASSPQSLVNTDTQY
TRBV19	ASSGGTANSPLH
TRBV6-5	ASSYPGADTEAF
TRBV27	ASTGREGFKQY
TRBV19	ASRQQATNEKLF
TRBV7-9	ASSNLRDTLSSGANVLT
TRBV7-9	ASSRTGELF
TRBV4-3	ASSQDRDSSDEQY
TRBV6-1	ASSPSGVYEQY
TRBV7-9	ASSDGRTGAGYT
TRBV27	ASRPSGTRPYNEQF
TRBV9	ASSGEAVHNANTGELF
TRBV15	ATSRELAGGSDTQY
TRBV5-5	ASSLGGLGNTIY
TRBV27	ASSPRLAGSGELF
TRBV11-2	ASSSGWRETQY
TRBV7-9	ASSFSRVLDGYT
TRBV30	AWSVGGQGNQPQH
TRBV5-1	ASSLGPKRGGEQF
TRBV5-1	ATRTLASPDTQY
TRBV27	ASSQDRVETQY
TRBV2	ASSRSVRDRGYEQY
TRBV7-4	ASSLAGRDRTPRSEKLF
TRBV19	ASMRGRGFQETQY
TRBV7-3	ASSPRETGELF
TRBV10-3	AISEQAYSNQPQH
TRBV19	ASSLPQASDTQY
TRBV11-3	ASSPRGTGGEQY
TRBV9	ASSVAAGGPYNEQF
TRBV11-1	ASSLAFQLTGLNTEAF
TRBV5-8	ASSLSSGGGLYEQY
TRBV7-2	ASSLDRGSYNEQF
TRBV7-9	ASSLTQNTEAF
TRBV7-3	ASSLGTVASGELF
TRBV11-3	ASSLEPAVGYT
TRBV6-5	ASSYPGVSPLH
TRBV5-4	ASSLGGLAGETQY
TRBV27	ASSRQGPGYGYT
TRBV28	ASSLTREAPEQF
TRBV7-8	ASSWGQLNEKLF